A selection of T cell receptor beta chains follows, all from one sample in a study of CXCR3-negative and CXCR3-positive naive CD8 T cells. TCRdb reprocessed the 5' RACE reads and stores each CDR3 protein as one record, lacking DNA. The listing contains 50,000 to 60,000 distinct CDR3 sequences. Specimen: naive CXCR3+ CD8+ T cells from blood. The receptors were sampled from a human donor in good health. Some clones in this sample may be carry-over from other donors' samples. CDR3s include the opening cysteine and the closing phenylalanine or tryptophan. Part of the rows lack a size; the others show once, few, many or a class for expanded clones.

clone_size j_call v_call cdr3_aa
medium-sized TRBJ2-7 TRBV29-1 CSVTTTGVMYEQYF
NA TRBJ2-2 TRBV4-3 CASSPDLAGVYTGELFF
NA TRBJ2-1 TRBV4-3 CASSQGRRLAGGPYNEQFF
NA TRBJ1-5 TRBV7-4 CASIKTGGVCNQPQHF
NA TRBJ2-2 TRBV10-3 CAISPGDGTGELFF
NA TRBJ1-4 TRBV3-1 CASSQANRAWHEKLFF
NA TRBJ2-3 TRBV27 CASSSVGDTQYF
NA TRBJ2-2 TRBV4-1 CASSPTNTGELFF
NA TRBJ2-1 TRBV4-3 CASSQERESSYNEQFF
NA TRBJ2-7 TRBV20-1 CSARYAGGGTYEQYF
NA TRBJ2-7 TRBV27 CASSFGSGKAEQYF
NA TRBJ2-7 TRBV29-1 CSVSHRGGYEQYF
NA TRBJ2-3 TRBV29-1 CSVRWGNTDTQYF
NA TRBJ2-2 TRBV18 CASSPPYTGELFF
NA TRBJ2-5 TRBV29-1 CSVEIAGTVGETQYF
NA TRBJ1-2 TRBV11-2 CASSLVGDSYHYGYTF
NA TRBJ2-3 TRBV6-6 CASSPVGPTDTQYF
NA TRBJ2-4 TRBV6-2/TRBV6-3 CASSPSEGQNIQYF
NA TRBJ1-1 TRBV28 CASREITRASTEAFF
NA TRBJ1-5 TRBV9 CASSATGSNQPQHF
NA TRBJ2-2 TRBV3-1 CASSKDRGEGELFF
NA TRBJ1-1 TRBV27 CASSYSVTTGAEGTEAFF
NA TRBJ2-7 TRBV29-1 CSAKGSLVEQYF
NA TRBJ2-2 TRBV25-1 CAGGGLTGELFF
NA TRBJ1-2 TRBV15 CATSRALGDFYGYTF
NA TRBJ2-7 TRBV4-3 CASSQEHSVLPYEQYF
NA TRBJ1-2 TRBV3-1 CASSPGQGIIYGYTF
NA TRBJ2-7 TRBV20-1 CSAGDVAYEQYF
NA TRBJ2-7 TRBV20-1 CSGESTDSYEQYF
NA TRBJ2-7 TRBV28 CASSAPGQASYEQYF
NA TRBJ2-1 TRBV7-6 CASSLTRSSYNEQFF
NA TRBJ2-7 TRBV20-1 CSARDLASSYEQYF
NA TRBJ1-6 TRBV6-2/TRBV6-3 CASSYGDQQSSYNSPLHF
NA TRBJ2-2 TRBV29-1 CSGSGRGTGELFF
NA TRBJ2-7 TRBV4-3 CASSQGDRSSYEQYF
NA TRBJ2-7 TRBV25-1 CASSEGVGSEQYF
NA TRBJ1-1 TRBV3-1 CASSQANDRSWHTEAFF
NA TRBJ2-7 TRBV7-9 CASSSREDSYEQYF
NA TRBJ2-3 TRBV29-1 CSVPGSTTDTQYF
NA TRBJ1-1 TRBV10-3 CAISEGGPEAFF
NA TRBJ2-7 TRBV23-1 CASSPPSRAVKYEQYF
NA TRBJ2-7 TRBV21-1 CASSKGPGQSSSYEQYF
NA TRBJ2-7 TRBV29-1 CSVEGHESSYEQYF
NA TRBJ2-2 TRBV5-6 CASSYRVGAGELFF
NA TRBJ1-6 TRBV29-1 CSVGSDSPLHF
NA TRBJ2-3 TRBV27 CASSFGLDPGDTRYF
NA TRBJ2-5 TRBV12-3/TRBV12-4 CASTRGGEETQYF
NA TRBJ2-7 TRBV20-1 CSARATGRYEQYF